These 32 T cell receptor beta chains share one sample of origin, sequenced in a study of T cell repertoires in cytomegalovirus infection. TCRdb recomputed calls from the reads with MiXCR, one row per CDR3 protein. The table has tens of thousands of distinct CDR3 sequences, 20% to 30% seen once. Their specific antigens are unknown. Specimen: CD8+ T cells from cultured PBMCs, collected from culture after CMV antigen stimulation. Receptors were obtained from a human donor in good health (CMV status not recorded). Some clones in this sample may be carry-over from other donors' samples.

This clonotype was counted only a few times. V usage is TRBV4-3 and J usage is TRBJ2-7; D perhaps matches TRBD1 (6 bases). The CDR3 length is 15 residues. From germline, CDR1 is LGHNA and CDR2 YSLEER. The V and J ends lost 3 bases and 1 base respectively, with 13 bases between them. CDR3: CASSQIGQFSYEQYF. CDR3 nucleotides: TGCGCCAGCAGCCAGATAGGACAGTTTTCCTACGAGCAGTACTTC.

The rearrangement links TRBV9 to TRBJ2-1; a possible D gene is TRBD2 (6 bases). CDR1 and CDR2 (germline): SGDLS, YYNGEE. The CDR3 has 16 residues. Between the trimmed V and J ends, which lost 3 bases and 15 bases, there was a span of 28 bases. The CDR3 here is CASSAGGGLARRLLFF. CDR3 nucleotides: TGTGCCAGCAGCGCCGGGGGTGGGCTAGCTCGGAGGTTGCTGTTCTTC.

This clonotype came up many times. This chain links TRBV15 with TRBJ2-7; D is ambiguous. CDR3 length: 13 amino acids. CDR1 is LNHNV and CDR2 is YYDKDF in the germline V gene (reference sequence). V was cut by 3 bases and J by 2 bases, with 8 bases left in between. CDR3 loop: CATSRVQAYEQYF. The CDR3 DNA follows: TGTGCCACCAGCAGGGTACAAGCCTACGAGCAGTACTTC. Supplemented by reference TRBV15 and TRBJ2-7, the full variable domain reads DAMVIQNPRYQVTQFGKPVTLSCSQTLNHNVMYWYQQKSSQAPKLLFHYYDKDFNNEADTPDNFQSRRPNTSFCFLDIRSPGLGDTAMYLCATSRVQAYEQYFGPGTRLTVT.

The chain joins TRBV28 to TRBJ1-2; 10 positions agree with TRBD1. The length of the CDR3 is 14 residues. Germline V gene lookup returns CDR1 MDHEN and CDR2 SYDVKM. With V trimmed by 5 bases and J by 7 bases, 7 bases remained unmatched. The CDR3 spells CASSRDRGRVGYTF. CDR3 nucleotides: TGTGCCAGCAGTCGGGACAGGGGCAGGGTTGGCTACACCTTC.

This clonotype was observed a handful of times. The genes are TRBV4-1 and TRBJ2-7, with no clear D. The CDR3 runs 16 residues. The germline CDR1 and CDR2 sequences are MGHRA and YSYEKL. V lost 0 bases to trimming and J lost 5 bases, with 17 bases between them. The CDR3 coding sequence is TGCGCCAGCAGCCAAGAGTGGGTCCGGCCCGCAAACGAGCAGTACTTC. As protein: CASSQEWVRPANEQYF.

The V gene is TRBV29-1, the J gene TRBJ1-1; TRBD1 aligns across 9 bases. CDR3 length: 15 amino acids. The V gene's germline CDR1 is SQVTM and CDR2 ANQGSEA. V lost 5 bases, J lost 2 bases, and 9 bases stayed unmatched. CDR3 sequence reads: CSVPPRTGENTEAFF. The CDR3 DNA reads TGCAGCGTTCCTCCTCGGACAGGGGAAAACACTGAAGCTTTCTTT.

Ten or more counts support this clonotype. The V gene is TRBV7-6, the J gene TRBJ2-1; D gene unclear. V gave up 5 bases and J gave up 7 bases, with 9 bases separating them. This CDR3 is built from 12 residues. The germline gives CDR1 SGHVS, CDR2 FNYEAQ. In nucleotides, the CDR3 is TGTGCCAGCAGCCTCAACAGAAATGAGCAGTTCTTC. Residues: CASSLNRNEQFF.

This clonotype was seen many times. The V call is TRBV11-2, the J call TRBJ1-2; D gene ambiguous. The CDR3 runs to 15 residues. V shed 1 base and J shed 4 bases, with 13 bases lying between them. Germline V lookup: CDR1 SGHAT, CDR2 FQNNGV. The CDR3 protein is CASSLGSASSYGYTF. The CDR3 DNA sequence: TGTGCCAGCAGCTTAGGAAGTGCCAGTTCCTATGGCTACACCTTC.

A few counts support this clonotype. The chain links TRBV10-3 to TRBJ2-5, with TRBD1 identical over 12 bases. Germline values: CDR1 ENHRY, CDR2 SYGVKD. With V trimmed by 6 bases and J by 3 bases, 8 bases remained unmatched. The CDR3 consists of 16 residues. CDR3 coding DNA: TGTGCCATCAGCGACCCCGGGACAGGGGGCGAAGAGACCCAGTACTTC. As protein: CAISDPGTGGEETQYF.

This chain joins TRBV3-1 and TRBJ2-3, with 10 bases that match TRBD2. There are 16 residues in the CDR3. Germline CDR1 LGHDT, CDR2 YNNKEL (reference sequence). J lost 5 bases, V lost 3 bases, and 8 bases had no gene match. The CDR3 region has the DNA TGTGCCAGCAGCCATGAAGCGGGAGGGCCGGTAGATACGCAGTATTTT. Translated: CASSHEAGGPVDTQYF.

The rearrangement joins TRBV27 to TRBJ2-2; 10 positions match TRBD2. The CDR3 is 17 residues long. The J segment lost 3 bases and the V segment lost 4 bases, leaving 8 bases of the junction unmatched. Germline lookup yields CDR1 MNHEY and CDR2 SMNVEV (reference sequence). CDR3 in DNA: TGTGCCAGCAGTTCGCTAGCGGGAGTAGGGGACACCGGGGAGCTGTTTTTT. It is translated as CASSSLAGVGDTGELFF.

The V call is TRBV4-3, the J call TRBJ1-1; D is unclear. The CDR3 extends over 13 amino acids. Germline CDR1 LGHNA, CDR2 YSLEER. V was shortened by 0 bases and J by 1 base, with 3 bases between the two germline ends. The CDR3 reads CASSQDPNTEAFF. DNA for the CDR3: TGCGCCAGCAGCCAAGATCCGAACACTGAAGCTTTCTTT.

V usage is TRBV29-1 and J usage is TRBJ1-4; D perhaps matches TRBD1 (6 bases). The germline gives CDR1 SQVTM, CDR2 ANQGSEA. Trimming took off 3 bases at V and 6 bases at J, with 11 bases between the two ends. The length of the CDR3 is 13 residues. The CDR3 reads CSVDDGTYEKLFF. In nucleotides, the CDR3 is TGCAGCGTTGACGATGGGACATATGAAAAACTGTTTTTT.

The CDR3 spells CASRWGGNTEAFF. CDR3 DNA sequence: TGTGCCAGCAGATGGGGAGGGAACACTGAAGCTTTCTTT. This rearrangement joins TRBV28 to TRBJ1-1; no firm D call. Germline assignment: CDR1 MDHEN and CDR2 SYDVKM. This CDR3 contains 13 residues. Trimming pared 6 bases from V and 1 base from J, leaving 9 bases between.

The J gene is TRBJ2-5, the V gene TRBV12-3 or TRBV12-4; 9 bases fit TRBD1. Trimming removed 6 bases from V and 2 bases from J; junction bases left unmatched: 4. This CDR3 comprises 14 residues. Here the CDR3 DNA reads TGTGCCAGCAGCCTTGGGACAGGGCAAGAGACCCAGTACTTC. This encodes CASSLGTGQETQYF.

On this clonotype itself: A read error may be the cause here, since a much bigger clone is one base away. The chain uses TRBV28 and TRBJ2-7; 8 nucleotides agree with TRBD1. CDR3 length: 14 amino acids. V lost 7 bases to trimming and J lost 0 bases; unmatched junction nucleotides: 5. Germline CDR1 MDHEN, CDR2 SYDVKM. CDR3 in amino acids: CASNNRGSSYEQYF. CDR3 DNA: TGTGCCAGCAATAACAGGGGGAGCTCCTACGAGCAGTACTTC.

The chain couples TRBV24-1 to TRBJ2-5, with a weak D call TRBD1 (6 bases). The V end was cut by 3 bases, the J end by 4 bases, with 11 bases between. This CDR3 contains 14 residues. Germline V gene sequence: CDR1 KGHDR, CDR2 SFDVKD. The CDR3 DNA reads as TGTGCCACCAGTGATACAGGGTTGGGAGAGACCCAGTACTTC. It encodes CATSDTGLGETQYF.

For the CDR3, the DNA is TGTGCCACCAGTGACCCCGACTCCGGACAGGGGGCCTATGGCTACACCTTC. Translating it yields CATSDPDSGQGAYGYTF. This chain links TRBV24-1 with TRBJ1-2, with TRBD1 matching 11 bases. The CDR3 runs 17 residues. Germline trimming cut 4 bases from V and 4 bases from J; bases unmatched to any gene: 10. Germline V gene data show CDR1 as KGHDR and CDR2 as SFDVKD.

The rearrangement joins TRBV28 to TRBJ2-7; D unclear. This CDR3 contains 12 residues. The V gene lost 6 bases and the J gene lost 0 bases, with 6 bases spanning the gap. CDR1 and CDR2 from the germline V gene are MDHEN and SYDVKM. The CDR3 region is CASRTTSYEQYF. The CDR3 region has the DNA TGTGCCAGCAGAACCACCTCCTACGAGCAGTACTTC.

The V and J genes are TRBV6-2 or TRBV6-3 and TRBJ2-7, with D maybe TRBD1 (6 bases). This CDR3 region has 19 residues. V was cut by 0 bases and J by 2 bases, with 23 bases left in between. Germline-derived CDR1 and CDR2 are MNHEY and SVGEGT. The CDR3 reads CASSYSYYGTSEGTYEQYF. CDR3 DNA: TGTGCCAGCAGTTACTCTTATTACGGGACATCCGAGGGAACCTACGAGCAGTACTTC.

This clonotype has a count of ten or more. As DNA, the CDR3 is TGTGCCAGCAGTTCCCCTGGAGCTGAAGCTTTCTTT. Protein product: CASSSPGAEAFF. V and J are TRBV7-3 and TRBJ1-1; the D is unclear. CDR3 length: 12 amino acids. CDR1 SGHTA and CDR2 FQGTGA come from the germline V gene. With 6 bases removed from V and 6 bases from J, the gap between germline ends came to 11 bases. The full variable domain, with the rest looked up from reference TRBV7-3 and TRBJ1-1, is GAGVSQTPSNKVTEKGKYVELRCDPISGHTALYWYRQSLGQGPEFLIYFQGTGAADDSGLPNDRFFAVRPEGSVSTLKIQRTERGDSAVYLCASSSPGAEAFFGQGTRLTVV.

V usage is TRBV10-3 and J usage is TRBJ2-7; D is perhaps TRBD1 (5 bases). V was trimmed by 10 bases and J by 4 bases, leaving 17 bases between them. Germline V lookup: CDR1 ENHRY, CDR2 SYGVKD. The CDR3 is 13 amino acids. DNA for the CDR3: TGTGCCACCCAAGGGGCAGGCGAGTACGAGCAGTACTTC. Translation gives CATQGAGEYEQYF.

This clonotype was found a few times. The CDR3: CASRKPAQGAYEQYF. The CDR3 DNA reads TGTGCCAGCCGAAAACCCGCCCAGGGGGCCTACGAGCAGTACTTC. The chain recombines TRBV27 with TRBJ2-7; 7 nucleotides agree with TRBD1. Trimming took 8 bases from V and 2 from J; bases not matched to a gene: 12. Germline values: CDR1 MNHEY, CDR2 SMNVEV (reference sequence). The CDR3 extends over 15 amino acids.

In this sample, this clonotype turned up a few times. CDR3 nucleotides: TGTGCCAGCAGTGACGGGACTAGCGCCTGCCAAGAGACCCAGTACTTC. It codes for CASSDGTSACQETQYF. The chain recombines TRBV6-4 with TRBJ2-5; 10 bases align to TRBD2. Losses at the gene ends were 2 bases for V and 1 base for J; bases not matched to a gene: 4. Germline CDR1 reads MRHNA; CDR2 reads SNTAGT. The CDR3 has 16 residues.

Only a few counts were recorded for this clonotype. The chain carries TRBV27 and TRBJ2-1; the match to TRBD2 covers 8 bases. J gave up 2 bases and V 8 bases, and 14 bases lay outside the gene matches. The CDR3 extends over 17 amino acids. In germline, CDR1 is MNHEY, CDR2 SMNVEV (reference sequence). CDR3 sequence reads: CASHGGGLRRPYNEQFF. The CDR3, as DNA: TGTGCCAGCCACGGGGGGGGTTTAAGACGGCCCTACAATGAGCAGTTCTTC.

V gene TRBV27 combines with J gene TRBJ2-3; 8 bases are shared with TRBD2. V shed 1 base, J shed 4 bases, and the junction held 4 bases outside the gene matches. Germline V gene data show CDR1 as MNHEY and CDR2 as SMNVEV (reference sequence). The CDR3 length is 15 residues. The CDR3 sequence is CASSLWRGAPDTQYF. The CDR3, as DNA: TGTGCCAGCAGTTTATGGCGGGGGGCCCCAGATACGCAGTATTTT.

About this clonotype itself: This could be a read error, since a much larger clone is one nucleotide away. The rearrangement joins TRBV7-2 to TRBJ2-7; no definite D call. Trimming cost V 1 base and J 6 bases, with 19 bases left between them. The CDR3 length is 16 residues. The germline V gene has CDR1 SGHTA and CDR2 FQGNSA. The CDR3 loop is CASSLVWSQKPLEQYF. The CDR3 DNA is TGTGCCAGCAGCTTAGTTTGGAGTCAAAAGCCCCTCGAGCAGTACTTC.

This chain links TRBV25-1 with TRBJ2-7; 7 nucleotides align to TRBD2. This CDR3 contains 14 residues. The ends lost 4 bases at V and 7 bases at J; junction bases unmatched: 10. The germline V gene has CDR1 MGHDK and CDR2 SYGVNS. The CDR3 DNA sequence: TGTGCCAGCAGTGGGTTCTACCCGGGGGGTGAGCAGTACTTC. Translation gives CASSGFYPGGEQYF.

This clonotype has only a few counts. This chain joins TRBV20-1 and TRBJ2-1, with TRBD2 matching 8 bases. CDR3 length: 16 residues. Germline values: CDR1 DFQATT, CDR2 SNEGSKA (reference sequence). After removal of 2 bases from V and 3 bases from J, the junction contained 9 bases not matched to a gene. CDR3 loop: CSARPLSGRLYNEQFF. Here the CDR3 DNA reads TGCAGTGCTAGACCCCTCAGCGGGAGACTCTACAATGAGCAGTTCTTC.

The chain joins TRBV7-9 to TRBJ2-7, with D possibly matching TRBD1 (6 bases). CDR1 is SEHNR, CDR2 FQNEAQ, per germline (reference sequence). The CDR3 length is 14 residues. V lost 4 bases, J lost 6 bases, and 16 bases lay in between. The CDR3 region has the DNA TGTGCCAGCAGCTCCCCTCTAAACAGGGTCGAGCAGTACTTC. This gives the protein CASSSPLNRVEQYF.

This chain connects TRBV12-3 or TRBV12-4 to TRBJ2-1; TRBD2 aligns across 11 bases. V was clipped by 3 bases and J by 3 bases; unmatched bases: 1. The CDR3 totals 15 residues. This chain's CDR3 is CASSFSGGDYNEQFF. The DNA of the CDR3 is TGTGCCAGCAGTTTTAGCGGGGGGGACTACAATGAGCAGTTCTTC.

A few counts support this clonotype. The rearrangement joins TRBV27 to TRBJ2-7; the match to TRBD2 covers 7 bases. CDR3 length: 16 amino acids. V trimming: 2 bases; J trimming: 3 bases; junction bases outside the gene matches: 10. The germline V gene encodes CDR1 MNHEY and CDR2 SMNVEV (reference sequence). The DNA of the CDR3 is TGTGCCAGCAGTTTAGGGGACCCCGGGGGGTACTACGAGCAGTACTTC. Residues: CASSLGDPGGYYEQYF.